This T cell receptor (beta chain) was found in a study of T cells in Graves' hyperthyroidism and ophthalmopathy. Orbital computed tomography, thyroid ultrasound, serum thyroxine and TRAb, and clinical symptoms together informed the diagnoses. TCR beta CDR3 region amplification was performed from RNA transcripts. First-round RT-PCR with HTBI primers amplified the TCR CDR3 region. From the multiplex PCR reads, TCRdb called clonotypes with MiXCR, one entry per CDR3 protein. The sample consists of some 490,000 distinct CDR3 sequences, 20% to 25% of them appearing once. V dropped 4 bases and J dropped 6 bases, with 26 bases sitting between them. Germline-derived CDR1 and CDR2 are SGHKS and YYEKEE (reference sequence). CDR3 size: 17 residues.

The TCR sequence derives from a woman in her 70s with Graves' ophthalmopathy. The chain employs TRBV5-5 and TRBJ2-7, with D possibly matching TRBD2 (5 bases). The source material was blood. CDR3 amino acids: CASSPGNEASRVREQYF. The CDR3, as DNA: TGTGCCAGCAGCCCCGGGAACGAGGCCAGTCGGGTACGCGAGCAGTACTTC.